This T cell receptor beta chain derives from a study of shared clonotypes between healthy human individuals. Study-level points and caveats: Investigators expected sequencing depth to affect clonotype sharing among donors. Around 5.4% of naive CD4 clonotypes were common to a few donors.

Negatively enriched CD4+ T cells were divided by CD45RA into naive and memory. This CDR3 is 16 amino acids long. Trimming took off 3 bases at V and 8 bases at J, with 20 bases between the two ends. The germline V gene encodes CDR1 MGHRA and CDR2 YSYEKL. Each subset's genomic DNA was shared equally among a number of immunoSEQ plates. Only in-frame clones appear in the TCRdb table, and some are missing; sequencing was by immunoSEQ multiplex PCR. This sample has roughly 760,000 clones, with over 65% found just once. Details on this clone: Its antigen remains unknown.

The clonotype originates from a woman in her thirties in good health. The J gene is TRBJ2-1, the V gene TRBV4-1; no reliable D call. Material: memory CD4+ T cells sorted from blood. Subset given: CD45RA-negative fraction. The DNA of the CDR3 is TGCGCCAGCAGCCAGGGATGGGGTCAACCGACCGATGAGCAGTTCTTC. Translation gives CASSQGWGQPTDEQFF.